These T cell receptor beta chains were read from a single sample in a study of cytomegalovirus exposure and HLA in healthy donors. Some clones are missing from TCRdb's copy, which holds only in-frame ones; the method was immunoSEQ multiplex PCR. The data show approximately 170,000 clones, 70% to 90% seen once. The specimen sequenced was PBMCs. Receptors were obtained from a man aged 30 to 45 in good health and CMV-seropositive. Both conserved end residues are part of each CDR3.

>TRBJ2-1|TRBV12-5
CASGPIQGYEQFF
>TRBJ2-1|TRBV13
CASSLANEQFF
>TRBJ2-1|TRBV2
CASSGGSYNEQFF
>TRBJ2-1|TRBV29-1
CSVVAGEAYNEQFF
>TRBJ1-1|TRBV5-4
CASSVWGAVNTEAFF
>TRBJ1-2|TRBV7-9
CASSSTGPANYGYTF
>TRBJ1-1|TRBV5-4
CASSGGHRNTEAFF
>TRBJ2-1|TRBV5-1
CASSHQTQGVNEQFF
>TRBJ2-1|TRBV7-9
CASSLRNSYNEQFF
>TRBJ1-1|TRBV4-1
CASSQAPGQPNTEAFF
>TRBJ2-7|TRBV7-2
CASSTWDIYEQYF
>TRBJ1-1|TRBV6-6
CASSVDRAKNTEAFF
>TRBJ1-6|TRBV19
CASSTTGMGSPLHF
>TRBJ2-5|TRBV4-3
CASSTRQGAGETQYF
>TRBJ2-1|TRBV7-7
CASSFGTGTYNEQFF
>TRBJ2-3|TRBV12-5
CASAVDYTDTQYF
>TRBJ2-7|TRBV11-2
CASSLAPSGSSYEQYF
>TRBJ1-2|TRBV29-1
CSVEKTGVYGYTF
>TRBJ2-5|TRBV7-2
CASSMGTAGQETQYF
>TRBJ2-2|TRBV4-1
CASSQGLQGGTGELFF
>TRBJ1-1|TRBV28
CASSLQGNTEAFF